These 30 T cell receptor beta chains originate from one sample sequenced in a study of T cell responses to AZD1222 COVID-19 vaccine. Profiling relied on immunoSEQ multiplex PCR, and the TCRdb table lists in-frame clones only, not all of them. Found here are about 220,000 clones, roughly 91% of them singletons; the top ten hold less than 1.2%. This specimen was peripheral blood, taken on day 0 of MenACWY control vaccination. The receptor source for this set is an adult in good health.

The rearrangement joins TRBV19 to TRBJ2-1, with D possibly matching TRBD2 (5 bases). V dropped 5 bases and J dropped 4 bases, with 15 bases sitting between them. This CDR3 comprises 15 residues. CDR1 and CDR2 (germline): LNHDA, SQIVND (reference sequence). CDR3 bases: TGTGCCAGTAGTGGGAGTGGCGGAGCTTACAATGAGCAGTTCTTC. This encodes CASSGSGGAYNEQFF.

The V gene is TRBV9, the J gene TRBJ1-6; D not resolved. In germline, CDR1 is SGDLS, CDR2 YYNGEE. There are 16 residues in the CDR3. Trimming shortened V by 4 bases and J by 0 bases, and 11 bases separated the two germline ends. The CDR3: CASSPHGSSYNSPLHF. The CDR3 bases are TGTGCCAGCAGCCCCCACGGGAGCTCCTATAATTCACCCCTCCACTTT.

About this clone: Other DNA sequences in the same sample also yield this CDR3. The genes are TRBV5-1 and TRBJ2-1; possibly TRBD1 for D (6 bases). The V gene lost 0 bases and the J gene lost 1 base, with 8 bases spanning the gap. The CDR3 is made up of 15 amino acids. Per germline, CDR1 SGHRS and CDR2 YFSETQ. CDR3 nucleotide sequence: TGCGCCAGCAGCTTGGGAGGGGGATCCTACAATGAGCAGTTCTTC. The encoded protein is CASSLGGGSYNEQFF.

This clone occurred once. The gene calls are TRBV3-1 (or the pseudogene TRBV3-2) and TRBJ1-1; D is ambiguous. Deletions cut 8 bases from V and 0 bases from J, with 7 bases between. The CDR3 extends over 12 amino acids. Per germline, CDR1 LGHDT and CDR2 YNNKEL (reference sequence). CDR3: CASADMNTEAFF. The DNA for the CDR3 is TGTGCCAGCGCAGATATGAACACTGAAGCTTTCTTT.

The chain links TRBV5-4 to TRBJ1-2, with D tentatively TRBD1 (6 bases). V dropped 2 bases and J dropped 6 bases, with 11 bases sitting between them. CDR3 length: 13 amino acids. CDR1 is SGHNT and CDR2 is YYREEE in the germline V gene (reference sequence). CDR3 residues: CASSLRGMDGYTF. As DNA, the CDR3 is TGTGCCAGCAGCTTAAGGGGGATGGATGGCTACACCTTC.

J is TRBJ1-6 and V is TRBV9; D ambiguous. From germline, CDR1 is SGDLS and CDR2 YYNGEE. Between the trimmed V and J ends, which lost 0 bases and 8 bases, there was a span of 9 bases. The CDR3 loop spans 14 amino acids. DNA for the CDR3: TGTGCCAGCAGCGTAGGAGGTGAGGATTCACCCCTCCACTTT. This encodes CASSVGGEDSPLHF.

This chain links TRBV7-9 with TRBJ2-3; D perhaps matches TRBD1 (6 bases). V was cut by 1 base and J by 3 bases, with 11 bases left in between. The CDR3 totals 15 residues. CDR1 SEHNR and CDR2 FQNEAQ come from the germline V gene (reference sequence). This CDR3 reads CASSLEGDGTDTQYF. The DNA of the CDR3 is TGTGCCAGCAGCTTAGAGGGGGACGGTACAGATACGCAGTATTTT.

This clone was seen a single time. The chain employs TRBV4-1 and TRBJ2-5, with 10 bases lining up with TRBD2. V was pared by 10 bases and J by 0 bases, with 11 bases of the junction left unmatched. CDR3 length: 16 amino acids. Looked up from germline, CDR1 is MGHRA and CDR2 is YSYEKL. The CDR3 reads CATTDLAGGDQETQYF. In DNA, the CDR3 is TGCGCCACCACCGATTTAGCGGGGGGCGACCAAGAGACCCAGTACTTC.

The chain carries TRBV11-3 and TRBJ2-1; 11 bases align to TRBD2. CDR3 length equals 15 residues. Germline lookup yields CDR1 SGHNT and CDR2 YENEEA. Germline trimming cut 1 base from V and 4 bases from J; bases unmatched to any gene: 0. The CDR3 spells CASSLGTSGYNEQFF. DNA of the CDR3: TGTGCCAGCAGCTTAGGGACTAGCGGGTACAATGAGCAGTTCTTC. The variable domain in full, completed from reference TRBV11-3 and TRBJ2-1, reads EAGVVQSPRYKIIEKKQPVAFWCNPISGHNTLYWYLQNLGQGPELLIRYENEEAVDDSQLPKDRFSAERLKGVDSTLKIQPAELGDSAVYLCASSLGTSGYNEQFFGPGTRLTVL.

This chain links TRBV28 with TRBJ1-1; 7 positions agree with TRBD1. V lost 6 bases, J lost 11 bases, and 9 bases stayed unmatched. CDR3 length: 12 residues. Germline-derived CDR1 and CDR2 are MDHEN and SYDVKM. This CDR3 reads CASRPLQGQAFF. For the CDR3, the DNA is TGTGCCAGCAGGCCACTACAGGGACAGGCTTTCTTT.

The chain couples TRBV5-5 to TRBJ1-2; 10 bases align to TRBD1. The ends lost 4 bases at V and 7 bases at J; junction bases unmatched: 13. The V gene's germline CDR1 is SGHKS and CDR2 YYEKEE (reference sequence). This CDR3 has 16 amino acids. The CDR3 DNA reads as TGTGCCAGCAGCCACAGTGGGACAGGGGTGTGGAGTGGCTACACCTTC. Translating gives CASSHSGTGVWSGYTF.

The V call is TRBV6-4, the J call TRBJ1-2; the match to TRBD1 covers 10 bases. Unmatched junction bases numbered 3, after V lost 2 bases and J lost 6 bases. Germline V gene sequence: CDR1 MRHNA, CDR2 SNTAGT. This CDR3 spans 14 amino acids. The CDR3 sequence is CASSDRDRGHGYTF. Here the CDR3 DNA reads TGTGCCAGCAGTGACCGGGACAGGGGCCATGGCTACACCTTC.

The chain links TRBV30 to TRBJ1-4; D not certain. Germline CDR1 is GTSNPN and CDR2 is SVGIG (reference sequence). Trimming left V 3 bases short and J 7 bases short, with 18 bases between. This CDR3 has 15 amino acids. The CDR3 DNA reads as TGTGCCTGGAGCCCGACCGGCGGGTGGAGTGAAAAACTGTTTTTT. Protein: CAWSPTGGWSEKLFF.

This clone was counted only a few times. The chain employs TRBV21-1 and TRBJ1-6; TRBD1, the table's D call, lacks a check against the DNA. TRBV21-1 has pseudogene status. The CDR3 length is 15 residues. CDR3 region: CASSIYRTGSSPLHF. The DNA of the CDR3 is TGTGCCAGCAGCATCTATCGGACAGGGTCTTCACCCCTCCACTTT.

The chain combines TRBV9 with TRBJ1-1, with D tentatively TRBD1 (5 bases). Germline V CDR1 and CDR2: SGDLS, YYNGEE. Trimming stripped 0 bases from V and 4 bases from J, with 19 bases between. The CDR3 extends over 17 amino acids. In nucleotides, the CDR3 is TGTGCCAGCAGCGTAGTCTCACCCCAGGGTTCCGCCACTGAAGCTTTCTTT. Translation gives CASSVVSPQGSATEAFF.

The genes are TRBV5-6 and TRBJ2-5; TRBD1 might be the D (6 bases). Trimming took 0 bases from V and 3 from J, leaving 12 bases between them. The CDR3 contains 15 residues. Germline V CDR1 and CDR2: SGHDT, YYEEEE. The CDR3 sequence: CASSLVTGAEETQYF. The CDR3 DNA is TGTGCCAGCAGCTTGGTGACAGGAGCTGAAGAGACCCAGTACTTC.

In the case of this clone: The sample holds other DNA sequences that translate to the same CDR3. The rearrangement joins TRBV5-4 to TRBJ1-3; tentative D call: TRBD1 (6 bases). The V gene lost 1 base and the J gene lost 4 bases, with 6 bases spanning the gap. The CDR3 is made up of 13 amino acids. CDR1 and CDR2 (germline): SGHNT, YYREEE (reference sequence). CDR3 nucleotide sequence: TGTGCCAGCAGCTTGAGGGGGGGAAACACCATATATTTT. Encoded protein: CASSLRGGNTIYF.

CDR3 sequence (DNA): TGTGCCAGTAGTACCCGGATTTCGAACACTGAAGCTTTCTTT. Residues: CASSTRISNTEAFF. This chain links TRBV19 with TRBJ1-1; D call uncertain. Germline CDR1 is LNHDA and CDR2 is SQIVND (reference sequence). V shed 4 bases and J shed 1 base, with 10 bases lying between them. The CDR3 is 14 residues long.

In this sample, this clone turned up once. The chain combines TRBV6-4 with TRBJ1-5, with a weak D call TRBD1 (5 bases). CDR3 length: 13 residues. Deletions cut 3 bases from V and 6 bases from J, with 9 bases between. Germline-derived CDR1 and CDR2 are MRHNA and SNTAGT. This CDR3 is CASSDQGGQPQHF. The CDR3 DNA sequence: TGTGCCAGCAGTGATCAGGGTGGTCAGCCCCAGCATTTT.

The V and J genes are TRBV4-1 and TRBJ1-4; a weak D match, TRBD1 (5 bases). Germline values: CDR1 MGHRA, CDR2 YSYEKL. The CDR3 is made up of 14 amino acids. Trimming removed 5 bases from V and 4 bases from J, with 11 bases in between. The CDR3 loop is CASSTDSLNEKLFF. The CDR3 region has the DNA TGCGCCAGCAGCACCGACAGCCTTAATGAAAAACTGTTTTTT.

On this clone itself: Other DNA variants within this sample encode the same CDR3. The chain joins TRBV15 to TRBJ1-1, with 8 nucleotides matching TRBD1. The CDR3 has 15 residues. CDR1 and CDR2 (germline): LNHNV, YYDKDF (reference sequence). The junction had 3 bases not matched to a gene; V was cut back by 1 base and J by 2 bases. The DNA of the CDR3 is TGTGCCACCAGCAGAGGGGGGACAGGTAACACTGAAGCTTTCTTT. This codes for CATSRGGTGNTEAFF.

The rearrangement uses TRBV19 and TRBJ2-3; unclear D gene. V lost 5 bases, J lost 0 bases, and 12 bases lay in between. The CDR3 sequence is 15 residues long. CDR1 and CDR2 (germline): LNHDA, SQIVND (reference sequence). CDR3 residues: CASSVTRASTDTQYF. In nucleotides, the CDR3 is TGTGCCAGTAGTGTCACAAGGGCTAGCACAGATACGCAGTATTTT.

This clone appeared a few times. V usage is TRBV3-1 (or the pseudogene TRBV3-2) and J usage is TRBJ2-7; no clear D. The germline gives CDR1 LGHDT, CDR2 YNNKEL (reference sequence). Trimming took off 2 bases at V and 1 base at J, with 9 bases between the two ends. This CDR3 region has 14 residues. CDR3 loop: CASSQLGGSYEQYF. CDR3 DNA sequence: TGTGCCAGCAGCCAACTCGGTGGGTCCTACGAGCAGTACTTC.

In regard to this clone: Other DNA sequences in the same sample also yield this CDR3. The genes are TRBV15 and TRBJ1-2; no clear D. V lost 1 base and J lost 2, with 8 bases in between. In germline, CDR1 is LNHNV, CDR2 YYDKDF (reference sequence). The CDR3 extends over 14 amino acids. DNA for the CDR3: TGTGCCACCAGCAGAGGGGATGGGAACTATGGCTACACCTTC. Translating gives CATSRGDGNYGYTF.

This chain uses TRBV24-1 with TRBJ2-3, with 12 bases matching TRBD1. CDR3 size: 15 residues. V shed 3 bases, J shed 7 bases, and the junction held 4 bases outside the gene matches. CDR1 is KGHDR and CDR2 is SFDVKD in the germline V gene. CDR3 region: CATSDRDRGQNTQYF. The CDR3 region has the DNA TGTGCCACCAGTGATAGGGACAGGGGGCAAAATACGCAGTATTTT.

The J gene is TRBJ1-1, the V gene TRBV27; D is unclear. V was pared by 3 bases and J by 0 bases, with 8 bases between. Germline V gene sequence: CDR1 MNHEY, CDR2 SMNVEV (reference sequence). The CDR3 sequence is 14 residues long. The CDR3 DNA is TGTGCCAGCAGTTTTACAGCCATGAACACTGAAGCTTTCTTT. Its translation: CASSFTAMNTEAFF.

The CDR3 region is CASSLRRGGLDEQFF. CDR3 sequence (DNA): TGTGCCAGCAGCTTACGGCGGGGGGGATTGGATGAGCAGTTCTTC. The genes are TRBV11-2 and TRBJ2-1; 9 bases line up with TRBD2. The CDR3 length is 15 residues. V was pared by 2 bases and J by 8 bases, with 7 bases of the junction left unmatched. Germline V gene lookup returns CDR1 SGHAT and CDR2 FQNNGV. Full variable domain (outside the CDR3, taken from reference TRBV11-2 and TRBJ2-1): EAGVAQSPRYKIIEKRQSVAFWCNPISGHATLYWYQQILGQGPKLLIQFQNNGVVDDSQLPKDRFSAERLKGVDSTLKIQPAKLEDSAVYLCASSLRRGGLDEQFFGPGTRLTVL.

CDR3 region: CASSLLAAGSSYNSPLHF. The CDR3, as DNA: TGTGCCAGCAGTTTATTGGCAGCAGGGTCCTCCTATAATTCACCCCTCCACTTT. The genes are TRBV28 and TRBJ1-6; tentatively, D is TRBD1 (5 bases). CDR1 and CDR2 from the germline V gene are MDHEN and SYDVKM. Trimming removed 1 base from V and 0 bases from J, with 13 bases in between. This CDR3 comprises 18 residues.

This chain uses TRBV15 with TRBJ1-4, with D uncertain. The CDR3 has 17 amino acids. The V gene lost 0 bases and the J gene lost 13 bases, with 24 bases spanning the gap. Germline CDR1 reads LNHNV; CDR2 reads YYDKDF (reference sequence). The CDR3 here is CATSRDRSTGAELRLFF. CDR3 nucleotides: TGTGCCACCAGCAGAGATCGCTCGACGGGCGCGGAACTTCGACTGTTTTTT.

The V gene is TRBV29-1, the J gene TRBJ2-5, with D maybe TRBD2 (5 bases). Trimming cost V 5 bases and J 5 bases, with 18 bases left between them. The CDR3 covers 14 residues. Germline CDR1 is SQVTM and CDR2 is ANQGSEA. CDR3 sequence (DNA): TGCAGCGTTACGACAACTACTAGTCTGGAGACCCAGTACTTC. Translated, it gives CSVTTTTSLETQYF.